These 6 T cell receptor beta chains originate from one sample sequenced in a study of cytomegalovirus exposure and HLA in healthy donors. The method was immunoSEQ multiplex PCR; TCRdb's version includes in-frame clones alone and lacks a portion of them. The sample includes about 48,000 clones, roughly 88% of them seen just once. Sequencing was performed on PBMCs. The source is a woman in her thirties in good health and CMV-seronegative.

As DNA, the CDR3 is TGTGCCAGCAGGGACAGAACAACTAATGAAAAACTGTTTTTT. Amino acids: CASRDRTTNEKLFF. The chain combines TRBV2 with TRBJ1-4; D may be TRBD1 (6 bases). Germline values: CDR1 SNHLY, CDR2 FYNNEI. V was cut by 6 bases and J by 0 bases, with 8 bases left in between. The CDR3 length is 14 residues.

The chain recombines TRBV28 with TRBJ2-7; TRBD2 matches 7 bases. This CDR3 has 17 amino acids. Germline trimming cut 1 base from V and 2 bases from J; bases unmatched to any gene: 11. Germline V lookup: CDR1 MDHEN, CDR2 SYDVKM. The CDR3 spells CASSLYMRLAVAYEQYF. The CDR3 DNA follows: TGTGCCAGCAGTTTATATATGAGGCTAGCGGTTGCCTACGAGCAGTACTTC.

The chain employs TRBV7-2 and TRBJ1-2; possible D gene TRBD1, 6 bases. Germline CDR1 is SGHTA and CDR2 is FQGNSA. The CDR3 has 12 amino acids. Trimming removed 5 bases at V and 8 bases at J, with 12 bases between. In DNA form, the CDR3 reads TGTGCCAGCAGCAACAGGGTCGGCGGCTACACCTTC. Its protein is CASSNRVGGYTF. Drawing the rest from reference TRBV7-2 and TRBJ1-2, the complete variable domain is GAGVSQSPSNKVTEKGKDVELRCDPISGHTALYWYRQSLGQGLEFLIYFQGNSAPDKSGLPSDRFSAERTGGSVSTLTIQRTQQEDSAVYLCASSNRVGGYTFGSGTRLTVV.

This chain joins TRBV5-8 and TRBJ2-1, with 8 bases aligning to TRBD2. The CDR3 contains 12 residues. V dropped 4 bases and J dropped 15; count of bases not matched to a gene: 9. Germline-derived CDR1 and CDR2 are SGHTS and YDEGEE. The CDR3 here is CASSPKGTSRFF. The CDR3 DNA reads TGTGCCAGCAGCCCCAAGGGGACTAGTCGGTTCTTC.

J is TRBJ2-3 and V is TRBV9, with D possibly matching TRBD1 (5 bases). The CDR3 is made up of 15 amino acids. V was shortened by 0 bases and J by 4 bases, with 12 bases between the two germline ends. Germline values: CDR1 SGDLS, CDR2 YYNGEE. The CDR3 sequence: CASSVGQGPPDTQYF. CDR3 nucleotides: TGTGCCAGCAGCGTAGGGCAGGGCCCCCCAGATACGCAGTATTTT. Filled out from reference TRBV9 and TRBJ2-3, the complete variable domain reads DSGVTQTPKHLITATGQRVTLRCSPRSGDLSVYWYQQSLDQGLQFLIQYYNGEERAKGNILERFSAQQFPDLHSELNLSSLELGDSALYFCASSVGQGPPDTQYFGPGTRLTVL.

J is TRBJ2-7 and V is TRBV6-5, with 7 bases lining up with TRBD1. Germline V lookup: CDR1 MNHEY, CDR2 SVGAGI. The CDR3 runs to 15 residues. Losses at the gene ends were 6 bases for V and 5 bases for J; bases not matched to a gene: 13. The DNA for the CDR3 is TGTGCCAGCAGATCCGGGACAGACGGCGTCCACGAGCAGTACTTC. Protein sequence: CASRSGTDGVHEQYF.